This entry is about one T cell receptor (beta chain). This sample is drawn from a study of blood T cell repertoires in COVID-19. Between the trimmed V and J ends, which lost 2 bases and 6 bases, there was a span of 7 bases. This CDR3 region has 12 residues. Germline V gene sequence: CDR1 MNHNS, CDR2 SASEGT. Profiling relied on immunoSEQ multiplex PCR, and the TCRdb table lists in-frame clones only, not all of them. The repertoire holds 150,000 or so clones, approximately 85% seen once, with 6.5% to 9.5% in the top ten. Sequencing was performed on peripheral blood. The rearrangement joins TRBV6-1 to TRBJ1-2; D is unclear. This clonotype was sampled from a woman aged 55-69 years with COVID-19, enrolled during active disease. CDR3 nucleotides: TGTGCCAGCAGTGAATTGGGAGATGGCTACACCTTC. Translated, it gives CASSELGDGYTF.